This TCR beta chain was identified in a study of CD8+CD57+ T cells in acquired aplastic anemia. In the study overall: Average DNA yield from sorted CD4+ and CD8+ cells was around 3.2 ug.

The germline V and J ends were trimmed by 5 bases and 2 bases, with 15 bases remaining between them. The CDR3 runs to 15 residues. CD8+CD57+ cell expansion had been shown by flow cytometry in patients chosen for sequencing. Genomic DNA acted as the template from which TCR beta VDJ combination and CDR3 sequence profiling were carried out. In TCRdb, the reads were re-called with MiXCR into one record per CDR3 protein. This table has 260,000 or so distinct CDR3 sequences, more than 40% appearing once. On this clonotype itself: Its specificity is not known.

General study findings and limits: Between the patient and control groups, CD8+ Simpson's diversity did not differ significantly.

V usage is TRBV12-3 or TRBV12-4 and J usage is TRBJ1-2; tentative D call: TRBD1 (5 bases). The sequenced material came from sorted CD4+, CD8+, or CD8+CD57+ T cells (not recorded which) from PBMCs. The TCR originated in a human donor with aplastic anemia. The CDR3 DNA reads as TGTGCCAGCAGTGAGAAAGGGGTGGGGAACTATGGCTACACCTTC. Translated, it gives CASSEKGVGNYGYTF.